This T cell receptor beta chain was identified in a study of OX40 agonist ivuxolimab in advanced cancers. Findings of the study overall: CD4+ and CD8+ blood T cells expanded clonally by week 6 at 0.1 to 3.0 mg/kg. Partial responders at 0.1-3.0 mg/kg had among the lowest clonal expansion.

The V end was cut by 6 bases, the J end by 1 base, with 12 bases between. The V gene's germline CDR1 is SNHLY and CDR2 FYNNEI. The CDR3 sequence is 15 residues long. Libraries were prepared by immunoSEQ multiplex PCR; TCRdb keeps only in-frame clonotypes and omits some of them. This table holds about 77,000 clones, around 90% found once. Remarks on this clone: What it binds is not known.

The specimen was CD4+ or CD8+ T cells sorted from blood, collected in a trial of the OX40 agonist ivuxolimab. V is TRBV2 and J is TRBJ2-2; D assignment may be TRBD1 or TRBD2 (5 bases each). The TCR sequence derives from an adult with an advanced solid tumor such as melanoma, head and neck, liver or kidney cancer. The CDR3 DNA reads as TGTGCCAGCAGGGGGACCGGAAGGAACACCGGGGAGCTGTTTTTT. It is translated as CASRGTGRNTGELFF.